A selection of T cell receptor beta chains follows, all from one sample in a study of identifying expanded T cells in peripheral blood. This table comes from immunoSEQ multiplex PCR, and its TCRdb copy is limited to in-frame clones, with some not included. The table shows 95,000 to 150,000 clones, with roughly 82% occurring only once. Specimen: blood. The origin of the receptors is a person aged 18 to 70 in good health. Both conserved end residues are part of each CDR3. Each record gives: clone size, J gene, V gene, CDR3 length, D gene, CDR3 DNA, CDR3 protein. The D gene is left open where the match is weak. A clone size is listed for some rows: how often the clone was seen (once, few, many), or a class if it is expanded.

NA,TRBJ1-2,TRBV7-3,13,TRBD1,TGTGCCAGCAGTATGGACAGGAACTATGGCTACACCTTC,CASSMDRNYGYTF
NA,TRBJ1-2,TRBV9,16,TRBD1,TGTGCCAGCAGCGTAGAGGTCGGGACAGGCCACTATGGCTACACCTTC,CASSVEVGTGHYGYTF
NA,TRBJ1-2,TRBV5-6,15,NA,TGTGCCAGCAGCTTCCCCGGACGGATCGCGTTGGGCTACACCTTC,CASSFPGRIALGYTF
NA,TRBJ1-1,TRBV5-6,15,TRBD1,TGTGCCAGCAGCCGCCCGACAGGGGGGAACACTGAAGCTTTCTTT,CASSRPTGGNTEAFF
NA,TRBJ1-3,TRBV13,15,NA,TGTGCCAGCAGCTTAGACGGGAGCTCTGGAAACACCATATATTTT,CASSLDGSSGNTIYF
NA,TRBJ2-7,TRBV25-1,14,TRBD1,TGTGCCAGCAGGTCCAGGGGGCGGACCTACGAGCAGTACTTC,CASRSRGRTYEQYF
once,TRBJ1-1,TRBV6-5,15,TRBD1,TGTGCCAGCAGTTTCCAGGGGGCTCTTGGCACTGAAGCTTTCTTT,CASSFQGALGTEAFF
few,TRBJ2-6,TRBV2,13,NA,TGTGCCAGCAGTCCCGACGGGGCCAACGTCCTGACTTTC,CASSPDGANVLTF
NA,TRBJ1-2,TRBV19,13,NA,TGTGCCAGTACCCCCGGAGGGCTCTATGGCTACACCTTC,CASTPGGLYGYTF
NA,TRBJ2-7,TRBV9,15,TRBD1,TGTGCCAGCAGCGTCCGGGACAGGGGGCCCGAAGAGCAGTACTTC,CASSVRDRGPEEQYF
NA,TRBJ1-2,TRBV7-2,10,NA,TGTGCACGGGACATCTTGGGCTACACCTTC,CARDILGYTF
NA,TRBJ2-7,TRBV30,12,NA,TGTGCCTGGAGTTTTGATGCCTACGAGCAGTACTTC,CAWSFDAYEQYF
NA,TRBJ2-7,TRBV7-2,13,NA,TGTGCCAGCAGCTTGACCGCGAGGTACGAGCAGTACTTC,CASSLTARYEQYF
NA,TRBJ1-3,TRBV4-1,15,NA,TGCGCCAGCAGCCGAGCAAGGGCTTTTGGAAACACCATATATTTT,CASSRARAFGNTIYF
NA,TRBJ1-2,TRBV7-2,13,NA,TGTGCCAGCAGCCCTACTACTAACTATGGCTACACCTTC,CASSPTTNYGYTF
NA,TRBJ1-2,TRBV19,17,TRBD1,TGTGCCAGTAGCCACCAGGCGGACAGGGGAGGATCCTATGGCTACACCTTC,CASSHQADRGGSYGYTF
NA,TRBJ2-3,TRBV6-5,16,TRBD1,TGTGCCAGCAGTTACTTTGGACAGGGTGAATCAGATACGCAGTATTTT,CASSYFGQGESDTQYF
NA,TRBJ1-5,TRBV27,14,NA,TGTGCCAGCAGTTTAAAGGGGGGGAATCAGCCCCAGCATTTT,CASSLKGGNQPQHF